This TCR beta chain came from a study of cytomegalovirus exposure and HLA in healthy donors. General study points: According to the study, roughly 160 TCR beta chains were cytomegalovirus-associated. According to an earlier analysis, most TCR beta V segments yielded productive rearrangements about 87% or about 30% of the time.

On this clone itself: Antigen: not known.

PCR involved 60 Vbeta and 13 Jbeta primers. Sequencing used immunoSEQ multiplex PCR; TCRdb keeps in-frame clones, though not all of them. The sample lists around 180,000 clones, around 79% occurring once. The sequence was collected from a woman in her forties or fifties in good health and CMV-seronegative. The sample comprised PBMCs.

The CDR3 DNA is TGTGCCAGCAGTTTATTTGGGACAGGGGGCCGCTACACCTTC. Translating it yields CASSLFGTGGRYTF. The genes are TRBV27 and TRBJ1-2; TRBD1 matches at 12 bases. This CDR3 is 14 amino acids long. With 1 base clipped from V and 9 bases from J, the junction kept 3 bases outside the gene matches. Germline V gene data show CDR1 as MNHEY and CDR2 as SMNVEV (reference sequence).